The text below deals with one T cell receptor (beta chain). This clonotype showed up many times. What this receptor recognizes is not known. Within one base of it there is no much larger clone, and no base qualities were kept. This entry comes from a study of spatial heterogeneity in lung cancer (dated by TCRdb to about 2019). Context from the whole study: More beta-chain than alpha-chain transcripts were consistently detected, likely reflecting higher beta-chain transcript abundance. TCR transcript counts in tumor regions correlated strongly with a T cell transcriptional module score from matched bulk RNA-seq. In the raw uncorrected reads, each unique combination of TCR and UMI appeared on average more than ten times. In non-small cell lung cancer, the study quantitatively compared TCR alpha and beta repertoires across several tumor regions, matched nontumor lung, and blood. TCR repertoire features were related to nonsynonymous mutation counts determined by whole-exome sequencing of tumor tissue. Both alpha and beta chains were TCR-sequenced in samples taken at surgery, namely 220 tumor regions, around 70 matched nontumor lung samples and 50 to 60 PBMC samples.

CDR1 DFQATT and CDR2 SNEGSKA are derived from the germline V gene (reference sequence). The germline V end is reduced by 5 bases and the J end by 5 bases; junction bases left unmatched: 11. There are 15 amino acids in the CDR3, from cysteine to phenylalanine inclusive. Solely the CDR3 DNA is kept, with 45 bases framed from the first base. The time point label, read with the paper, signifies: sample taken at primary tumor resection. Donors were approximately 72 patients with early-stage, untreated non-small cell lung cancer from the lung TRACERx cohort. TCR sequencing used whole RNA extracted from tumor and nontumor lung tissue, or from cryopreserved PBMC samples, without cell sorting. Only patients for whom sufficient RNA was available from at least two tumor regions were selected for TCR sequencing. Before being selected, tumor and adjacent nontumor lung specimens were reviewed by a lung pathologist.

The library was prepared using 5' RACE. Data came from a NextSeq 500. In the TCR library protocol, a unique molecular identifier was attached to each TCR cDNA molecule so that PCR and sequencing errors could be corrected. As for the authors' bioinformatics: TCR identification, UMI-based error correction and CDR3 extraction were all carried out with Decombinator tools. TCRs above a frequency of 2 per 1,000, corresponding to the top 1% of the tumor frequency distribution, were defined as expanded. Expanded tumor TCRs were classed as regional if statistically deemed absent (corrected P<0.05) from at least one tumor region, otherwise ubiquitous. Rényi diversity was computed with the R vegan package after subsampling each repertoire 100 times to 5,000 TCRs. CDR3 similarity networks were constructed using string-kernel similarity of amino acid triplets, with links drawn between CDR3s whose pairwise similarity was above 0.82. TCRdb took the public reads, trimmed them with fastp at Q25, ran MiXCR for clone calling and kept in-frame beta chains. When rows share a CDR3 protein, they turn into one entry using the most common DNA and genes. The V and J calls here are based on TCRdb, not the publication. Recorded for this sample are about 100,000 distinct CDR3 sequences; about 4.4% of them occurred a single time. The top ten clones comprise approximately 22% of the sample.

Overall results and qualifications from the work: The number of expanded intratumoral alpha and beta TCRs correlated with the tumor nonsynonymous mutation count. The count of ubiquitous expanded TCRs correlated with the count of ubiquitous nonsynonymous mutations, and the count of regional expanded TCRs correlated with the count of regional nonsynonymous mutations. TCR-seq was estimated to cover only approximately 6.6% of tumor T cells for alpha chains and about 13% for beta chains. Confirming at a functional level the hypothesis that regional TCRs recognize regional mutations was considered to require additional single-cell paired TCR alpha and beta sequencing.

The rearranged segments are TRBV20-1 and TRBJ2-3; 9 bases in the middle match TRBD2. The clonotype was recovered from a male donor with early-stage non-small cell lung cancer. The specimen comprised lung tumor tissue, sampled at surgery. The CDR3 is CSAPPTSGRGDTQYF. The sequenced DNA is TGCAGTGCTCCCCCGACTAGCGGAAGGGGAGATACGCAGTATTTT.